Following are 10 T cell receptor beta chains from one sample sequenced in a study of somatic mutations in cytotoxic T cells in rheumatoid arthritis. The assay was immunoSEQ multiplex PCR, and TCRdb's table has in-frame clones only and misses some. The sample lists about 18,000 clones, approximately 80% occurring once. The source material was CD8+ T cells sorted from blood. The receptors here all came from an adult with rheumatoid arthritis.

CDR3 nucleotides: TGCGCCAGCAGCCTCGGACTAGCGGGGGAAGATACGCAGTATTTT. This codes for CASSLGLAGEDTQYF. This sequence joins TRBV5-1 and TRBJ2-3; 13 bases match TRBD2. The V gene's germline CDR1 is SGHRS and CDR2 YFSETQ. Losses at the gene ends were 4 bases for V and 5 bases for J; bases not matched to a gene: 4. The CDR3 consists of 15 residues.

The rearrangement uses TRBV30 and TRBJ1-1; D is ambiguous. The CDR3 spans 13 residues. Deletions cut 3 bases from V and 1 base from J, with 9 bases between. The germline CDR1 and CDR2 sequences are GTSNPN and SVGIG (reference sequence). CDR3 amino acids: CAWRSQPNTEAFF. CDR3 nucleotides: TGTGCCTGGAGATCACAGCCGAACACTGAAGCTTTCTTT.

V gene TRBV13 combines with J gene TRBJ2-7; 8 nucleotides match TRBD1. The V and J ends lost 5 bases and 0 bases, in that order; junction bases with no gene match: 9. Germline-derived CDR1 and CDR2 are PRHDT and FYEKMQ (reference sequence). The CDR3 length is 16 residues. DNA for the CDR3: TGTGCCAGCAGCCCTCCAGGGGGCCCGAGCTCCTACGAGCAGTACTTC. As protein: CASSPPGGPSSYEQYF. The full variable domain, rest sourced from reference TRBV13 and TRBJ2-7, is AAGVIQSPRHLIKEKRETATLKCYPIPRHDTVYWYQQGPGQDPQFLISFYEKMQSDKGSIPDRFSAQQFSDYHSELNMSSLELGDSALYFCASSPPGGPSSYEQYFGPGTRLTVT.

CDR3 residues: CASSAGRMSSYNEQFF. DNA of the CDR3: TGTGCCAGCTCGGCGGGGCGCATGAGCTCCTACAATGAGCAGTTCTTC. This sequence joins TRBV2 and TRBJ2-1; a possible D gene is TRBD2 (6 bases). Germline CDR1 reads SNHLY; CDR2 reads FYNNEI. The germline V and J ends were trimmed by 8 bases and 0 bases, with 17 bases remaining between them. This CDR3 comprises 16 residues.

The CDR3: CASSNPGQTYNEQFF. CDR3 sequence (DNA): TGTGCCAGCAGCAATCCGGGACAGACCTACAATGAGCAGTTCTTC. The rearrangement links TRBV6-1 to TRBJ2-1; 7 positions agree with TRBD1. Germline V gene data show CDR1 as MNHNS and CDR2 as SASEGT. The CDR3 covers 15 residues. The ends lost 6 bases at V and 2 bases at J; junction bases unmatched: 7.

The chain is built from TRBV7-3 and TRBJ2-3, with 9 bases that match TRBD2. The CDR3 has 16 amino acids. With 5 bases clipped from V and 6 bases from J, the junction kept 12 bases outside the gene matches. Germline V lookup: CDR1 SGHTA, CDR2 FQGTGA. CDR3 sequence (DNA): TGTGCCAGCAGCCCCTTCGGCGGGGGGGACCTCGATACGCAGTATTTT. Protein product: CASSPFGGGDLDTQYF.

The rearrangement uses TRBV7-2 and TRBJ1-2; weak D call: TRBD1 (5 bases). Trimming took 2 bases from V and 4 from J, leaving 14 bases between them. In germline, CDR1 is SGHTA, CDR2 FQGNSA. The CDR3 spans 15 residues. CDR3 sequence: CASSLRRWDLYGYTF. In nucleotides, the CDR3 is TGTGCCAGCAGCTTACGCCGATGGGACCTCTATGGCTACACCTTC.

The gene calls are TRBV10-3 and TRBJ2-7; 7 positions agree with TRBD2. This CDR3 contains 16 residues. Germline V gene data show CDR1 as ENHRY and CDR2 as SYGVKD. V lost 8 bases to trimming and J lost 3 bases; unmatched junction nucleotides: 16. CDR3 loop: CAIAGDHDLELYEQYF. The CDR3 DNA sequence: TGTGCCATCGCGGGGGACCACGATTTGGAGCTCTACGAGCAGTACTTC.

The V call is TRBV7-2, the J call TRBJ2-7; TRBD2 aligns across 12 bases. The CDR3 is 16 amino acids. Germline V gene sequence: CDR1 SGHTA, CDR2 FQGNSA. Trimming at V came to 5 bases and at J to 1 base, leaving 6 bases not matched to a gene. The CDR3 sequence is CASSVDGTSGSYEQYF. CDR3 bases: TGTGCCAGCAGCGTCGACGGGACTAGCGGGTCCTACGAGCAGTACTTC.

The chain links TRBV13 to TRBJ2-7, with 10 bases fitting TRBD1. From germline, CDR1 is PRHDT and CDR2 FYEKMQ (reference sequence). After removal of 4 bases from V and 3 bases from J, the junction contained 3 bases not matched to a gene. The CDR3 has 14 residues. The CDR3 coding sequence is TGTGCCAGCAGCTCAGGACAGGGGGGCTACGAGCAGTACTTC. This encodes CASSSGQGGYEQYF.